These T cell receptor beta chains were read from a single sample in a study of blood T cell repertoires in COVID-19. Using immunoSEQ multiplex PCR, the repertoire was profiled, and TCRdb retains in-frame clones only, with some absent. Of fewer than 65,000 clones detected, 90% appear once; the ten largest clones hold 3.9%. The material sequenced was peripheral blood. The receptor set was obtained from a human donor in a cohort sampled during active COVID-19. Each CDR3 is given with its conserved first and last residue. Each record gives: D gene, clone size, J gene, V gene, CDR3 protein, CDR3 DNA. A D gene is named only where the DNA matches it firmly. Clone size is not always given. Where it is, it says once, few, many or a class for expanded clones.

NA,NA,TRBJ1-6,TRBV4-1,CASGLLTEGLSPLHF,TGCGCCAGCGGACTTTTGACGGAGGGCCTTTCACCCCTCCACTTT
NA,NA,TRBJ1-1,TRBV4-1,CASSQAAQTLNTEAFF,TGCGCCAGCAGCCAAGCGGCGCAGACACTGAACACTGAAGCTTTCTTT
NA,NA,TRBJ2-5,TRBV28,CASSLWSGQQETQYF,TGTGCCAGCAGTTTATGGTCGGGACAACAAGAGACCCAGTACTTC
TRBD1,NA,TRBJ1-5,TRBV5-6,CASSLRQGANQPQHF,TGTGCCAGCAGCTTGAGGCAGGGGGCGAATCAGCCCCAGCATTTT
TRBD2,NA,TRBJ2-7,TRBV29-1,CSVEDESGISYEQYF,TGCAGCGTTGAAGATGAGAGCGGGATCTCCTACGAGCAGTACTTC
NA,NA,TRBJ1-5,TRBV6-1,CASSEGVGEGQPQHF,TGTGCCAGCAGTGAAGGGGTAGGGGAAGGCCAGCCCCAGCATTTT
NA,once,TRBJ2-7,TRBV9,CASSVGIGSNSQYF,TGTGCCAGCAGCGTAGGAATTGGGAGTAATTCGCAGTACTTC
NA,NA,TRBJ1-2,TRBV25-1,CASSGLAENYGYTF,TGTGCCAGCAGCGGACTGGCAGAGAACTATGGCTACACCTTC
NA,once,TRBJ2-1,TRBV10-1,CATGDTYNEQFF,TGCGCCACCGGGGATACCTACAATGAGCAGTTCTTC
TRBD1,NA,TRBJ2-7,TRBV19,CATNKGQGAQQYF,TGTGCCACGAACAAAGGACAGGGGGCACAGCAGTACTTC
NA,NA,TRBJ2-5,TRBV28,CASSTTRTETQYF,TGTGCCAGCAGCACGACTAGAACAGAGACCCAGTACTTC
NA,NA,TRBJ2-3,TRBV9,CASSVGGGVYTDTQYF,TGTGCCAGCAGCGTAGGTGGCGGGGTCTACACAGATACGCAGTATTTT
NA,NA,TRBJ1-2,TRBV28,CASSLLVAGGKANYGYTF,TGTGCCAGCAGTTTATTAGTGGCAGGCGGGAAAGCTAACTATGGCTACACCTTC
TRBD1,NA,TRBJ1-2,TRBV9,CASSPRVGTGRYGYTF,TGTGCCAGCAGCCCAAGAGTCGGGACAGGGAGGTATGGCTACACCTTC
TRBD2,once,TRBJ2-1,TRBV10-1,CASSRRTSGTYNEQFF,TGCGCCAGCAGCCGACGGACTAGCGGCACCTACAATGAGCAGTTCTTC
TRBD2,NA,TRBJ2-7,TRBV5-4,CASSSPGGSYEQYF,TGTGCCAGCAGCAGCCCGGGGGGTTCCTACGAGCAGTACTTC
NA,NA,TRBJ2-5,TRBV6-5,CASSYGGRWETQYF,TGTGCCAGCAGTTACGGCGGCCGGTGGGAGACCCAGTACTTC
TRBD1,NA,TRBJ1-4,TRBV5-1,CASSLGGTGKEKLFF,TGCGCCAGCAGCTTGGGGGGGACAGGGAAGGAAAAACTGTTTTTT
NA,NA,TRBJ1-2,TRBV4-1,CASSQAIGTNYGYTF,TGCGCCAGCAGCCAAGCTATCGGTACTAACTATGGCTACACCTTC
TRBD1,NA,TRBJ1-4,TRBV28,CASRNDRGHANEKLFF,TGTGCCAGCAGGAACGACAGGGGGCATGCTAATGAAAAACTGTTTTTT
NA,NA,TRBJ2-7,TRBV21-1,CASSTFTPTLTYEQYF,TGTGCCAGCAGCACTTTTACTCCAACCCTCACCTACGAGCAGTACTTC
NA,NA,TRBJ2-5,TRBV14,CASSQVRELETQYF,TGTGCCAGCAGCCAAGTGAGGGAGTTGGAGACCCAGTACTTC
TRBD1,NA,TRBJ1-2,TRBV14,CASSRTGNGYTF,TGTGCCAGCAGCCGGACAGGCAATGGCTACACCTTC
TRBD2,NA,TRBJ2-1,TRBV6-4,CASSATSGGPYNEQFF,TGTGCCAGCAGCGCGACTAGCGGAGGCCCCTACAATGAGCAGTTCTTC
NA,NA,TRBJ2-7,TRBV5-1,CASSSTGGTYEQYF,TGCGCCAGCAGCTCGACCGGGGGAACCTACGAGCAGTACTTC
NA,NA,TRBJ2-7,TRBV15,CATSRTGILHEQYF,TGTGCCACCAGCAGGACAGGTATCCTCCACGAGCAGTACTTC
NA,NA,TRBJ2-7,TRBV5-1,CASSLRPRVPYEQYF,TGCGCCAGCAGCCTTCGCCCCCGGGTTCCCTACGAGCAGTACTTC
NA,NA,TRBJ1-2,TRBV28,CASRLFQGYTF,TGTGCCAGCAGACTCTTTCAAGGCTACACCTTC
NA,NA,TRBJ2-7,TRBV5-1,CASSLEGHESYEQYF,TGCGCCAGCAGCTTGGAAGGACACGAATCCTACGAGCAGTACTTC
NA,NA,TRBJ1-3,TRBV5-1,CASSLVGRASGNTIYF,TGCGCCAGCAGCTTGGTCGGGAGGGCCTCTGGAAACACCATATATTTT
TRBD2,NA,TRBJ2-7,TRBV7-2,CASSRTSSYEQYF,TGTGCCAGCAGCCGGACTAGCTCCTACGAGCAGTACTTC
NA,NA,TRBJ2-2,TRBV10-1,CASSEVASGELFF,TGCGCCAGCAGTGAGGTTGCCAGCGGGGAGCTGTTTTTT
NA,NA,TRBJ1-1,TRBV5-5,CASSTEGFNTEAFF,TGTGCCAGCAGCACTGAGGGATTTAACACTGAAGCTTTCTTT
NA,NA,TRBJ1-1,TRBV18,CASSATGPTLTEAFF,TGTGCCAGCTCCGCGACAGGCCCTACCCTCACTGAAGCTTTCTTT
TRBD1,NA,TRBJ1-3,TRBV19,CASNPRTGTGNTIYF,TGTGCCAGTAACCCTCGGACAGGGACCGGAAACACCATATATTTT
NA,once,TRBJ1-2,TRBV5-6,CASSPIGGLGYGYTF,TGTGCCAGCAGCCCGATCGGGGGTCTGGGCTATGGCTACACCTTC
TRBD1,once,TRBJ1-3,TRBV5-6,CASSLFRQGSGNTIYF,TGTGCCAGCAGCTTGTTCAGACAGGGTTCTGGAAACACCATATATTTT
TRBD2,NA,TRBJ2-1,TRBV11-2,CASSLGLAGGEEQFF,TGTGCCAGCAGCTTGGGTCTAGCGGGAGGGGAGGAGCAGTTCTTC
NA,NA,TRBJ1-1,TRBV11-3,CASSLEWEGYTEAFF,TGTGCCAGCAGCTTAGAATGGGAGGGTTACACTGAAGCTTTCTTT
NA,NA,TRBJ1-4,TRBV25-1,CASSVNRATNEKLFF,TGTGCCAGCAGTGTCAACAGAGCAACTAATGAAAAACTGTTTTTT
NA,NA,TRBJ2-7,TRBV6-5,CASSPSHGRRLYF,TGTGCCAGCAGTCCCTCCCATGGCCGTCGTCTGTACTTC
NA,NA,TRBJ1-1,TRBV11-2,CASSFGTQNTEAFF,TGTGCCAGCAGCTTCGGGACTCAGAACACTGAAGCTTTCTTT
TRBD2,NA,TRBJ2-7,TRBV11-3,CASSPGLAGGPYEQYF,TGTGCCAGCAGCCCGGGACTAGCGGGAGGGCCCTACGAGCAGTACTTC
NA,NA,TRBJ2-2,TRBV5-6,CASSAVAITGELFF,TGTGCCAGCAGCGCCGTAGCGATCACCGGGGAGCTGTTTTTT
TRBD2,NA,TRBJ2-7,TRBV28,CASSTGTSARYEQYF,TGTGCCAGCAGTACCGGGACTAGCGCCCGCTACGAGCAGTACTTC
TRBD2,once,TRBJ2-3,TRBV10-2,CASSVVAGSDTQYF,TGCGCCAGCAGTGTCGTAGCGGGGTCAGATACGCAGTATTTT
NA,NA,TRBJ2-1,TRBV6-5,CASSLRSYNEQFF,TGTGCCAGCAGTTTGAGGTCCTACAATGAGCAGTTCTTC
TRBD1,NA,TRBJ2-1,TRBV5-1,CASSPGTGSYNEQFF,TGCGCCAGCAGCCCGGGGACAGGGTCCTACAATGAGCAGTTCTTC
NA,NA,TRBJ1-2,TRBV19,CATLRGREKGYTF,TGTGCCACCCTCCGCGGCAGGGAAAAGGGCTACACCTTC
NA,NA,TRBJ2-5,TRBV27,CASSFREGQETQYF,TGTGCCAGCAGTTTCAGGGAAGGTCAAGAGACCCAGTACTTC
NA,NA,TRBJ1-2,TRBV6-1,CASSEAGSSAAYGYTF,TGTGCCAGCAGTGAAGCTGGATCTTCGGCGGCCTATGGCTACACCTTC